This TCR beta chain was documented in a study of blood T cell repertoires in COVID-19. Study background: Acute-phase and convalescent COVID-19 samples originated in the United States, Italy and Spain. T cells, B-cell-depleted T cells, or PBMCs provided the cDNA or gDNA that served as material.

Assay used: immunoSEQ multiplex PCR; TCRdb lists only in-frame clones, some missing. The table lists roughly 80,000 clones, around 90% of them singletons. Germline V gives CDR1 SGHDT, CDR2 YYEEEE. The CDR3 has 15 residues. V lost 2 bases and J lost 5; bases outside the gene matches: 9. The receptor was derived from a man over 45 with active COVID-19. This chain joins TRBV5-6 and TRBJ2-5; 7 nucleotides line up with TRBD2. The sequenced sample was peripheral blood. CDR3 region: CASSFSTSPGETQYF. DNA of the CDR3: TGTGCCAGCAGCTTCTCGACTAGCCCGGGGGAGACCCAGTACTTC.